This T cell receptor (beta chain) was captured in a study of siplizumab effects on memory and regulatory T cells. Assay used: immunoSEQ multiplex PCR; TCRdb lists only in-frame clones, some missing. This table has 100,000 or so clones, around 90% appearing once. CDR3 length equals 15 residues. The ends were cut back, 1 base at V and 0 bases at J, with 8 bases in the middle. In germline, CDR1 is SGHRS, CDR2 YFSETQ. The clonotype comes from a human donor in good health. The sequencing sample was made of non-Treg CD4+ T cells sorted from blood. The chain is built from TRBV5-1 and TRBJ1-5; D remains unclear. CDR3 residues: CASSLRGDSNQPQHF. DNA for the CDR3: TGCGCCAGCAGCTTGCGGGGAGATAGCAATCAGCCCCAGCATTTT.